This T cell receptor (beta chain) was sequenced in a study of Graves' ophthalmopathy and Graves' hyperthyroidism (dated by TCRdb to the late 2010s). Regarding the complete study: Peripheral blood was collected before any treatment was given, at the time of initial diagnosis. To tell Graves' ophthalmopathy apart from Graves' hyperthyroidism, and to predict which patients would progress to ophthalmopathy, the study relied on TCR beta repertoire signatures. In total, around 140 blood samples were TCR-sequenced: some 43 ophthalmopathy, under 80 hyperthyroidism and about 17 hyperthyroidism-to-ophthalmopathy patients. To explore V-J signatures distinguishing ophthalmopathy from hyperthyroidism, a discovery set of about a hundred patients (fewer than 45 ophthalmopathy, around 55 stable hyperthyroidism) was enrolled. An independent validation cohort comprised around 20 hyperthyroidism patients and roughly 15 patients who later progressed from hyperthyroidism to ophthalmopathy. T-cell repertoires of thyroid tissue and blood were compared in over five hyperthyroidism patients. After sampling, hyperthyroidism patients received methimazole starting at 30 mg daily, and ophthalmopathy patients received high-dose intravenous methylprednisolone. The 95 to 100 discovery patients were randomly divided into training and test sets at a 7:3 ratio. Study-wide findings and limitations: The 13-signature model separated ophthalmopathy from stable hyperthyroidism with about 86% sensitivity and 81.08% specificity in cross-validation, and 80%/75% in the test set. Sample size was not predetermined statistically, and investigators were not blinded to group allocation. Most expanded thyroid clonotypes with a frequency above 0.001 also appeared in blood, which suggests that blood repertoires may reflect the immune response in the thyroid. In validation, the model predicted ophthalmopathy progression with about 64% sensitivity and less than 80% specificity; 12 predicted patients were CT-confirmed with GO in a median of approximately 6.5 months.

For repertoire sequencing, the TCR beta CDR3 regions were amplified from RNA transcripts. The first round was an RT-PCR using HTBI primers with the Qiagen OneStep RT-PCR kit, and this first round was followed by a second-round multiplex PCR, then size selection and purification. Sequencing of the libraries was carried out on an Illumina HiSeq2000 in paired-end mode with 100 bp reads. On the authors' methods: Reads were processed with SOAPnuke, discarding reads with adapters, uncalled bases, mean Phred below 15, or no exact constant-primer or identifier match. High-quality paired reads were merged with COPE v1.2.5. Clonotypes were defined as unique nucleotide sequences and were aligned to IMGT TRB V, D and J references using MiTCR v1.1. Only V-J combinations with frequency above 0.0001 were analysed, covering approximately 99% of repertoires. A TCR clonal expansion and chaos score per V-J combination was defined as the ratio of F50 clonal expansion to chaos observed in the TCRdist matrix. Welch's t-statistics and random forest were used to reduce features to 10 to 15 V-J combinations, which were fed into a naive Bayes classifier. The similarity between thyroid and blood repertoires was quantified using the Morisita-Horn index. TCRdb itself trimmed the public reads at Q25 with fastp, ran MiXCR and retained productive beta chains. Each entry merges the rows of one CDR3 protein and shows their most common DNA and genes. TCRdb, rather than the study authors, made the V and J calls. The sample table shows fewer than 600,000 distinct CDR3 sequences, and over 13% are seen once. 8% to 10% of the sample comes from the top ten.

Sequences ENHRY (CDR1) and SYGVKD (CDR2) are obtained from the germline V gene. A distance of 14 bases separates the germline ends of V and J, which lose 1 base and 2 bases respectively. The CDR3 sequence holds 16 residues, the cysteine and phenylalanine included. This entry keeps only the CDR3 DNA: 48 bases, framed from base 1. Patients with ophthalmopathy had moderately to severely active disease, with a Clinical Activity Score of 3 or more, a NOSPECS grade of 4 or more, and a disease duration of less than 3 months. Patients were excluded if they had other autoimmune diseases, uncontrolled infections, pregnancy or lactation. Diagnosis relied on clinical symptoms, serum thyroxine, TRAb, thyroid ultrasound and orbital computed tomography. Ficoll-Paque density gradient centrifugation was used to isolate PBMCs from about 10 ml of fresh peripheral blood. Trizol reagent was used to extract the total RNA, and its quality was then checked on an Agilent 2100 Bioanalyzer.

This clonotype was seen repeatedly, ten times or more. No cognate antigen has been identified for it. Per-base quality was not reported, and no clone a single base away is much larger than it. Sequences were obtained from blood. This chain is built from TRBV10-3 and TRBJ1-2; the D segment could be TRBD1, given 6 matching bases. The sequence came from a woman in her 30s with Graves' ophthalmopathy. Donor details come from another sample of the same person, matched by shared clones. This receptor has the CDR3 CAISEFLERGNYGYTF. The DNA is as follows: TGTGCCATCAGTGAGTTTCTAGAGAGGGGGAACTATGGCTACACCTTC.